Listed below are T cell receptor beta chains from one sample, sequenced in a study of cytomegalovirus exposure and HLA in healthy donors. Here immunoSEQ multiplex PCR was the method, and the copy in TCRdb shows in-frame clones only, minus some. Among about 180,000 clones listed, more than 70% were seen once. What was sequenced was PBMCs. The receptors derive from a girl aged 5 to 17 in good health and CMV-seropositive. Each CDR3 is given with its conserved first and last residue. Each record gives: CDR3 DNA, CDR3 protein, D gene, V gene, clone size, CDR3 length, J gene. D genes are given only for firm matches. Clone size is shown for a subset of rows, as once, few, many or a class of expanded clone.

DNA: TGTGCCAGCAGTGAAGGGTGGCAGGGTGAAGCTTTCTTT; CDR3: CASSEGWQGEAFF; D: -; V: TRBV6-1; size: -; length: 13; J: TRBJ1-1
DNA: TGTGCCAGCAGCTTGGCAGGGGGAGGACCCCAGCATTTT; CDR3: CASSLAGGGPQHF; D: TRBD1; V: TRBV5-6; size: -; length: 13; J: TRBJ1-5
DNA: TGCAGCGTTGAAGATGGGACAGGGGTGGGCACAGATACGCAGTATTTT; CDR3: CSVEDGTGVGTDTQYF; D: TRBD1; V: TRBV29-1; size: -; length: 16; J: TRBJ2-3
DNA: TGTGCTAGCAAAGGACTAGCAGAGACCCAGTACTTC; CDR3: CASKGLAETQYF; D: TRBD2; V: TRBV12-5; size: -; length: 12; J: TRBJ2-5
DNA: TGTGCCAGCAGCTTTTCCGGACAGGGGGCTTGGGTTTACACTGAAGCTTTCTTT; CDR3: CASSFSGQGAWVYTEAFF; D: TRBD1; V: TRBV7-9; size: -; length: 18; J: TRBJ1-1
DNA: TGTGCCAGCACCCTGGAGCGGTTCGACCACGAGCAGTACTTC; CDR3: CASTLERFDHEQYF; D: -; V: TRBV5-4; size: -; length: 14; J: TRBJ2-7
DNA: TGTGCCAGCGGGGTGCGGCGGGCGCTAGACTATGGCTACACCTTC; CDR3: CASGVRRALDYGYTF; D: -; V: TRBV10-3; size: -; length: 15; J: TRBJ1-2
DNA: TGTGCCAGCACCCCAGGGAGCACAGATACGCAGTATTTT; CDR3: CASTPGSTDTQYF; D: -; V: TRBV5-4; size: -; length: 13; J: TRBJ2-3
DNA: TGTGCCAGCAGCCCACTAACCCCACTCGGAAGAGGCTCCTACGAGCAGTACTTC; CDR3: CASSPLTPLGRGSYEQYF; D: -; V: TRBV7-8; size: -; length: 18; J: TRBJ2-7
DNA: TGCGCCAGCAGCCCGGGGGACGGGAGGGGGGTCTACAATGAGCAGTTCTTC; CDR3: CASSPGDGRGVYNEQFF; D: TRBD2; V: TRBV4-1; size: -; length: 17; J: TRBJ2-1
DNA: TGCAGCGTTGAAGTAGGCGGGACGGGGGGTTCCAATGAGCAGTTCTTC; CDR3: CSVEVGGTGGSNEQFF; D: TRBD2; V: TRBV29-1; size: -; length: 16; J: TRBJ2-1
DNA: TGTGCCAGCAGTCAAAGGGGCCCAGGTCCCTATGGCTACACCTTC; CDR3: CASSQRGPGPYGYTF; D: -; V: TRBV27; size: -; length: 15; J: TRBJ1-2
DNA: TGTGCCAGCAGCTTGGTAGGACAGGGGGCTGATGGCTACACCTTC; CDR3: CASSLVGQGADGYTF; D: TRBD1; V: TRBV5-6; size: few; length: 15; J: TRBJ1-2
DNA: TGCGCCAGCAGCCGAGAGGACGGGGGTGGGGAAAACATTCAGTACTTC; CDR3: CASSREDGGGENIQYF; D: -; V: TRBV4-1; size: -; length: 16; J: TRBJ2-4
DNA: TGTGCCAGCAGTCAATGGACTAGCGGGAGTGAGCAGTTCTTC; CDR3: CASSQWTSGSEQFF; D: TRBD2; V: TRBV6-5; size: -; length: 14; J: TRBJ2-1
DNA: TGTGCCAGCAGCCTAGCGGGGGGAGCCTACGAGCAGTACTTC; CDR3: CASSLAGGAYEQYF; D: TRBD2; V: TRBV6-5; size: -; length: 14; J: TRBJ2-7
DNA: TGTGCTAGCAGCTTATTCCCTGCCCAAGGGCGGCGGGACCTCAACGAGCAGTACTTC; CDR3: CASSLFPAQGRRDLNEQYF; D: -; V: TRBV7-7; size: -; length: 19; J: TRBJ2-7
DNA: TGTGCCAGCAGTTTATACGCGGGGGGGATCATAAGCTACAATGAGCAGTTCTTC; CDR3: CASSLYAGGIISYNEQFF; D: TRBD2; V: TRBV27; size: -; length: 18; J: TRBJ2-1
DNA: TGTGCCAGCAGCTTAGGATGGGAGCAGCAGCTCTATGGCTACACCTTC; CDR3: CASSLGWEQQLYGYTF; D: -; V: TRBV7-9; size: -; length: 16; J: TRBJ1-2
DNA: TGCGCCAGCCCGACCCGAAGGGGGCGAGGTCTAGCGGGAGTAACCGGGGAGCTGTTTTTT; CDR3: CASPTRRGRGLAGVTGELFF; D: TRBD2; V: TRBV4-1; size: -; length: 20; J: TRBJ2-2
DNA: TGCGCCAGCAGCTTTGGGACTACTTACAATGAGCAGTTCTTC; CDR3: CASSFGTTYNEQFF; D: TRBD2; V: TRBV5-1; size: -; length: 14; J: TRBJ2-1
DNA: TGTGCCAGCAGTACGGGACAGAGAGTTGATGGCTACACCTTC; CDR3: CASSTGQRVDGYTF; D: TRBD1; V: TRBV27; size: -; length: 14; J: TRBJ1-2
DNA: TGTGCCAGCATGGGGGGGGCTGATGGCTACACCTTC; CDR3: CASMGGADGYTF; D: -; V: TRBV27; size: -; length: 12; J: TRBJ1-2
DNA: TGTGCCATCAGTGAGTCGGGACAGGGAGGTGAAAAACTGTTTTTT; CDR3: CAISESGQGGEKLFF; D: TRBD1; V: TRBV10-3; size: few; length: 15; J: TRBJ1-4
DNA: TGTGCCAGCAGCTCAAGCACTAGCGGGAGGGGGAGAGAGACCCAGTACTTC; CDR3: CASSSSTSGRGRETQYF; D: TRBD2; V: TRBV7-4; size: -; length: 17; J: TRBJ2-5
DNA: TGTGCCAGCAGCTTTGCGGGAGAGGGAGCTACGCAGTATTTT; CDR3: CASSFAGEGATQYF; D: TRBD2; V: TRBV5-4; size: -; length: 14; J: TRBJ2-3
DNA: TGTGCCAGCAGCCAAAGGACTGGGGGCTCCGGGGAGCTGTTTTTT; CDR3: CASSQRTGGSGELFF; D: -; V: TRBV4-2; size: -; length: 15; J: TRBJ2-2
DNA: TGTGCCAGCAGGGTCTACAGGGCTTCTTTCTCCTACGAGCAGTACTTC; CDR3: CASRVYRASFSYEQYF; D: -; V: TRBV27; size: -; length: 16; J: TRBJ2-7
DNA: TGTGCCAGCAGCGTAGAGGGGACTATAAACAATGAGCAGTTCTTC; CDR3: CASSVEGTINNEQFF; D: TRBD2; V: TRBV9; size: -; length: 15; J: TRBJ2-1
DNA: TGTGCCAGCAGTTCGTTTGGTTCGGCTCCGACAATTTACAATGAGCAGTTCTTC; CDR3: CASSSFGSAPTIYNEQFF; D: -; V: TRBV7-9; size: -; length: 18; J: TRBJ2-1
DNA: TGCGCCAGCAGCGACGGGACTAGCGGGAGGGACTGGGAGCAGTACTTC; CDR3: CASSDGTSGRDWEQYF; D: TRBD2; V: TRBV5-1; size: -; length: 16; J: TRBJ2-7
DNA: TGTGCCTGGAGTCGGGGCGGGAGCTCCTACAATGAGCAGTTCTTC; CDR3: CAWSRGGSSYNEQFF; D: TRBD2; V: TRBV30; size: -; length: 15; J: TRBJ2-1
DNA: TGTGCCAGCAGCAGGACAGGAGGTGCAGCTTTCTTT; CDR3: CASSRTGGAAFF; D: TRBD1; V: TRBV11-2; size: -; length: 12; J: TRBJ1-1
DNA: TGTGCCTGGAGTGTAGGACTGAGCACAGATACGCAGTATTTT; CDR3: CAWSVGLSTDTQYF; D: -; V: TRBV30; size: -; length: 14; J: TRBJ2-3
DNA: TGTGCCAGCAGACAGGCGGGCAATCAGCCCCAGCATTTT; CDR3: CASRQAGNQPQHF; D: -; V: TRBV6-1; size: -; length: 13; J: TRBJ1-5
DNA: TGTGCCAGCAGCTACCAACTAGCGGGAGGGGGAGATACGCAGTATTTT; CDR3: CASSYQLAGGGDTQYF; D: TRBD2; V: TRBV7-3; size: -; length: 16; J: TRBJ2-3
DNA: TGTGCCAGCTCACCCGGCGGCGGTAACTATGGCTACACCTTC; CDR3: CASSPGGGNYGYTF; D: -; V: TRBV18; size: once; length: 14; J: TRBJ1-2
DNA: TGTGCCAGCAGCCTCGCTGCCGGGGCAACTAATGAAAAACTGTTTTTT; CDR3: CASSLAAGATNEKLFF; D: -; V: TRBV5-6; size: -; length: 16; J: TRBJ1-4
DNA: TGTGCCTGGAGTGCAGACTGGGAGGGCTCCTACGAGCAGTACTTC; CDR3: CAWSADWEGSYEQYF; D: TRBD2; V: TRBV30; size: -; length: 15; J: TRBJ2-7
DNA: TGTGCCAGCAGCTTAGGGCAGGGGGCGCTTGGCTACACCTTC; CDR3: CASSLGQGALGYTF; D: TRBD1; V: TRBV7-9; size: -; length: 14; J: TRBJ1-2
DNA: TGTGCCAGTAGTATAGATCCCCGTCCTAGCATTTATAATGAGCAGTTCTTC; CDR3: CASSIDPRPSIYNEQFF; D: -; V: TRBV19; size: -; length: 17; J: TRBJ2-1
DNA: TGTGCCAGCAGCCGGGGACAGGGCGGCAATGAGCAGTTCTTC; CDR3: CASSRGQGGNEQFF; D: TRBD1; V: TRBV6-5; size: once; length: 14; J: TRBJ2-1
DNA: TGTGCCAGCAGCTTAGAGACAGGGGGCAATCAGCCCCAGCATTTT; CDR3: CASSLETGGNQPQHF; D: TRBD1; V: TRBV7-9; size: few; length: 15; J: TRBJ1-5
DNA: TGTGCCAGCAACGGTGGACAGCATGGCTACACCTTC; CDR3: CASNGGQHGYTF; D: -; V: TRBV27; size: -; length: 12; J: TRBJ1-2